A single sample gave rise to the 7 T cell receptor beta chains below, sequenced in a study of control samples from healthy donors and cancer patients. The table came from immunoSEQ multiplex PCR; TCRdb's copy has only in-frame clones and leaves some out. The sample gives roughly 220,000 clones, about 95% of which show up once; less than 1.6% is in the top ten. Sequencing was carried out using blood. These receptors were taken from a man aged 50 to 60 in good health.

This sequence joins TRBV12-3 or TRBV12-4 and TRBJ1-1; 8 nucleotides match TRBD1. This CDR3 has 12 amino acids. V was clipped by 6 bases and J by 8 bases; unmatched bases: 5. For the CDR3, the DNA is TGTGCCAGCAGCCAACAGGGGGTGGAAGCTTTCTTT. This codes for CASSQQGVEAFF.

Written as DNA, the CDR3 is TGTGCCAGCAGTTACTCTGACAATTACGAGCAGTACTTC. Residues: CASSYSDNYEQYF. The genes are TRBV6-6 and TRBJ2-7, with D unclear. Germline CDR1 MNHNY, CDR2 SVGAGI (reference sequence). The V end was cut by 0 bases, the J end by 4 bases, with 7 bases between. The CDR3 is 13 amino acids.

The chain links TRBV11-2 to TRBJ1-2, with no clear D. Trimming took 1 base from V and 5 from J, leaving 11 bases between them. The CDR3 has 14 amino acids. In germline, CDR1 is SGHAT, CDR2 FQNNGV. CDR3 in amino acids: CASSLGTFRYGYTF. CDR3 nucleotides: TGTGCCAGCAGCTTAGGCACGTTTCGGTATGGCTACACCTTC.

The rearrangement links TRBV13 to TRBJ2-2; 11 positions match TRBD2. Germline loops: CDR1 PRHDT, CDR2 FYEKMQ (reference sequence). The CDR3 has 17 amino acids. Losses at the gene ends were 6 bases for V and 4 bases for J; bases not matched to a gene: 10. In nucleotides, the CDR3 is TGTGCCAGCAGGCCCCGGACTAGCGGGTCCGGCACCGGGGAGCTGTTTTTT. Its translation is CASRPRTSGSGTGELFF. The complete variable domain, with remaining parts taken from reference TRBV13 and TRBJ2-2, reads AAGVIQSPRHLIKEKRETATLKCYPIPRHDTVYWYQQGPGQDPQFLISFYEKMQSDKGSIPDRFSAQQFSDYHSELNMSSLELGDSALYFCASRPRTSGSGTGELFFGEGSRLTVL.

The genes are TRBV20-1 and TRBJ1-1; D possibly corresponds to TRBD1 (5 bases). Trimming took off 8 bases at V and 0 bases at J, with 7 bases between the two ends. The CDR3 is 11 amino acids. Germline loops: CDR1 DFQATT, CDR2 SNEGSKA (reference sequence). The CDR3 reads CSPGVNTEAFF. CDR3 nucleotides: TGCAGTCCGGGGGTGAACACTGAAGCTTTCTTT.

The chain combines TRBV30 with TRBJ2-3; 9 nucleotides line up with TRBD2. After removal of 8 bases from V and 3 bases from J, the junction contained 9 bases not matched to a gene. Germline CDR1 reads GTSNPN; CDR2 reads SVGIG (reference sequence). CDR3 length: 14 amino acids. The CDR3 here is CAILELAGTDTQYF. CDR3 in DNA: TGTGCCATTCTTGAGCTAGCGGGGACAGATACGCAGTATTTT.

The genes are TRBV2 and TRBJ1-6; D gene ambiguous. V lost 3 bases and J lost 7, with 19 bases in between. Looked up from germline, CDR1 is SNHLY and CDR2 is FYNNEI. The CDR3 runs 17 residues. CDR3 sequence (DNA): TGTGCCAGCAGTGATAGAGGTCCCGACACTACAAATTCACCCCTCCACTTT. This translates into CASSDRGPDTTNSPLHF.